This is a list of T cell receptor beta chains from one sample in a study of cytomegalovirus exposure and HLA in healthy donors. Here immunoSEQ multiplex PCR was the method, and the copy in TCRdb shows in-frame clones only, minus some. This table holds approximately 120,000 clones. Sequenced input: PBMCs. The receptors come from a young man in good health and CMV-seronegative. The CDR3 runs from the conserved cysteine through the conserved F or W.

j_call v_call cdr3_aa
TRBJ2-1 TRBV5-6 CASSLELAGYNEQFF
TRBJ1-1 TRBV6-1 CASSEKGGFIVGTEAFF
TRBJ2-2 TRBV7-7 CASSFGSGDTGELFF
TRBJ2-1 TRBV18 CASSPRTEFYNEQFF
TRBJ1-3 TRBV5-1 CASSSQGDFGNTIYF
TRBJ2-2 TRBV28 CASSLPPGAITGELFF
TRBJ1-4 TRBV5-1 CASSQRSQSTNEKLFF
TRBJ1-4 TRBV4-2 CASSPGGQGAFEKLFF
TRBJ1-1 TRBV5-1 CASSSTGANTEAFF
TRBJ1-3 TRBV30 CARREGPGNTIYF
TRBJ2-7 TRBV28 CASSHPRGTSPDFEYF
TRBJ2-1 TRBV18 CASSPGLAGSSYNEQFF
TRBJ1-2 TRBV7-2 CASSLGPSLRYGYTF
TRBJ2-5 TRBV5-1 CASSLAGRGETQYF
TRBJ2-2 TRBV25-1 CASSEFQGGTGELFF
TRBJ2-7 TRBV5-1 CASSLAVGVSAYEQYF
TRBJ2-7 TRBV6-4 CASSVMALHYEQYF
TRBJ2-5 TRBV6-1 CASRVGLAGETQYF
TRBJ1-1 TRBV9 CASSARTGGGPSSNTEAFF
TRBJ1-5 TRBV5-6 CASSSGVLSSQPQHF
TRBJ1-2 TRBV6-5 CASSYSQGNYGYTF
TRBJ1-3 TRBV5-1 CASSTDRVGGNTIYF
TRBJ2-1 TRBV4-2 CASSQLTPGLEIEQFF
TRBJ2-1 TRBV9 CASSHLKSGGTTYNEQFF